The 18 T cell receptor beta chains below were found in one sample sequenced in a study of T cell repertoires in cytomegalovirus infection. TCRdb redid the calling of the reads with MiXCR, one entry per CDR3 protein. This table has roughly 640,000 distinct CDR3 sequences, 20% to 25% appearing once. The sample was CD8+ T cells from PBMCs. The receptors were sampled from a human donor in good health (CMV status not recorded). Some clones in this sample may be carry-over from other donors' samples.

This clonotype was seen at least ten times. The V gene is TRBV7-8, the J gene TRBJ2-7; either TRBD1 or TRBD2 may fit D (5 bases each). There are 13 residues in the CDR3. Germline V lookup: CDR1 SGHVS, CDR2 FQNEAQ. Trimming removed 5 bases at V and 2 bases at J, with 10 bases between. The CDR3 sequence: CASSIKGPYEQYV. CDR3 nucleotides: TGTGCCAGCAGCATTAAGGGACCCTACGAGCAGTACGTC.

This clonotype came up many times. V gene TRBV7-8 combines with J gene TRBJ1-5; D is ambiguous. V gave up 2 bases and J gave up 6 bases, with 5 bases separating them. The CDR3 covers 12 residues. Germline assignment: CDR1 SGHVS and CDR2 FQNEAQ. CDR3 DNA: TGTGCCAGCAGCTTATCTTTTCAGCCCCAGCATTTT. It is translated as CASSLSFQPQHF.

Details on this clonotype: Lacking the conserved final phenylalanine or tryptophan, this CDR3 likely reflects a read error. The chain joins TRBV10-3 to TRBJ1-2; perhaps TRBD1 as D (6 bases). The CDR3 sequence is 18 residues long. The V end lost 0 bases, the J end lost 0 bases, and 17 bases lay between the germline ends. Looked up from germline, CDR1 is ENHRY and CDR2 is SYGVKD. In DNA, the CDR3 is TGTGCCATCAGTGAGTCGAAAGATAGGGGGATCACTAACTATGGCTACACCTCC. It specifies CAISESKDRGITNYGYTS.

This clonotype was recorded a few times. The CDR3 coding sequence is TGCAGTGCTAGAGATCGGAACGGGGGGAGCACAGATACGCAGTATTTT. Translation gives CSARDRNGGSTDTQYF. V usage is TRBV20-1 and J usage is TRBJ2-3; 7 bases map to TRBD2. This CDR3 has 16 residues. CDR1 is DFQATT, CDR2 SNEGSKA, per germline (reference sequence). With 0 bases clipped from V and 0 bases from J, the junction kept 6 bases outside the gene matches.

This clonotype was seen a handful of times. The rearrangement links TRBV4-1 to TRBJ2-3; 10 positions match TRBD1. Germline CDR1 and CDR2: MGHRA and YSYEKL. This CDR3 has 16 residues. The V segment lost 0 bases and the J segment 5 bases; nucleotides outside the gene matches: 5. In DNA, the CDR3 is TGCGCCAGCAGCCAAGACGGGACAGGGGAAGGAGATACGCAGTATTTT. This gives the protein CASSQDGTGEGDTQYF.

This clonotype was seen ten or more times. The chain combines TRBV7-8 with TRBJ2-3; D not certain. CDR3 length: 13 amino acids. V lost 8 bases and J lost 0, with 9 bases in between. Germline CDR1 SGHVS, CDR2 FQNEAQ. CDR3 region: CASVPTSTDTQYF. The CDR3 DNA follows: TGTGCCAGCGTCCCAACTAGCACAGATACGCAGTATTTT. The full variable domain, in which reference TRBV7-8 and TRBJ2-3 provide the parts outside the CDR3, is GAGVSQSPRYKVAKRGQDVALRCDPISGHVSLFWYQQALGQGPEFLTYFQNEAQLDKSGLPSDRFFAERPEGSVSTLKIQRTQQEDSAVYLCASVPTSTDTQYFGPGTRLTVL.

For this clonotype: This could be a read error, since a much larger clone is one nucleotide away. The chain has TRBV14 and TRBJ2-7; D uncertain. This CDR3 has 13 amino acids. V lost 7 bases and J 3 bases, leaving 13 bases between the germline ends. Per germline, CDR1 SGHDN and CDR2 FVKESK. CDR3 protein: CASNHDAFYEQYV. CDR3 bases: TGTGCCAGCAACCATGACGCTTTCTACGAGCAGTACGTC.

This clonotype was seen at least ten times. V and J are TRBV7-2 and TRBJ2-5; TRBD2 might be the D (6 bases). The CDR3 contains 16 residues. Germline V gene sequence: CDR1 SGHTA, CDR2 FQGNSA. V shed 1 base and J shed 2 bases, with 14 bases lying between them. The CDR3 nucleotides are TGTGCCAGCAGCTTAGTGGGGGGAGCCCTTCAAGAGACCCAGTACTTC. Protein product: CASSLVGGALQETQYF.

This clonotype was observed a handful of times. The V call is TRBV7-2, the J call TRBJ2-1, with 11 bases identical to TRBD1. Germline V gene lookup returns CDR1 SGHTA and CDR2 FQGNSA. With V trimmed by 1 base and J by 3 bases, 2 bases remained unmatched. The CDR3 covers 16 residues. DNA of the CDR3: TGTGCCAGCAGCTTAGTCGGGACAGGGGGCTACAATGAGCAGTTCTTC. This gives the protein CASSLVGTGGYNEQFF.

Ten or more counts support this clonotype. The V gene is TRBV28, the J gene TRBJ1-2; perhaps TRBD1 as D (5 bases). The germline V gene has CDR1 MDHEN and CDR2 SYDVKM. Trimming shortened V by 6 bases and J by 4 bases, and 18 bases separated the two germline ends. The CDR3 consists of 15 residues. Written as DNA, the CDR3 is TGTGCCAGCAGAGTTTATGACAGTCTCCTCTATGGCTACACCTTC. Protein sequence: CASRVYDSLLYGYTF.

The chain is built from TRBV20-1 and TRBJ2-3; tentatively, D is TRBD2 (6 bases). This CDR3 contains 16 residues. From germline, CDR1 is DFQATT and CDR2 SNEGSKA (reference sequence). Deletions cut 5 bases from V and 4 bases from J, with 22 bases between. CDR3 in DNA: TGCAGTGCTCCCAAAGTGCGGGGAATGGTAGCAGATACGCAGTATTTT. This gives the protein CSAPKVRGMVADTQYF.

This chain joins TRBV2 and TRBJ2-7; D is possibly TRBD1 (6 bases). CDR1 and CDR2 from the germline V gene are SNHLY and FYNNEI. Trimming took off 6 bases at V and 7 bases at J, with 22 bases between the two ends. The CDR3 has 15 amino acids. The CDR3 bases are TGTGCCAGCAGGGAGTCAGGGGCCCCCTCGGAGGAGCAGTACTTC. Protein: CASRESGAPSEEQYF. Using reference TRBV2 and TRBJ2-7 for the parts outside the CDR3, the full variable domain is EPEVTQTPSHQVTQMGQEVILRCVPISNHLYFYWYRQILGQKVEFLVSFYNNEISEKSEIFDDQFSVERPDGSNFTLKIRSTKLEDSAMYFCASRESGAPSEEQYFGPGTRLTVT.

This chain uses TRBV6-5 with TRBJ1-2; a weak D match, TRBD1 (5 bases). Trimming stripped 3 bases from V and 1 base from J, with 18 bases between. The CDR3 is 17 residues long. Germline assignment: CDR1 MNHEY and CDR2 SVGAGI. CDR3 sequence reads: CASSYTNPLRDNYGYTF. The CDR3 DNA reads TGTGCCAGCAGTTATACAAACCCACTCAGGGATAACTATGGCTACACCTTC.

This clonotype showed up just a few times. V and J are TRBV15 and TRBJ1-1; D ambiguous. Germline V CDR1 and CDR2: LNHNV, YYDKDF (reference sequence). Deletions cut 4 bases from V and 1 base from J, with 16 bases between. The length of the CDR3 is 16 residues. CDR3 nucleotides: TGTGCCACCAGCACAAGACCCCTGGAGGGGAACACTGAAGCTTTCTTT. Its translation: CATSTRPLEGNTEAFF.

This clonotype was observed many times. V usage is TRBV7-8 and J usage is TRBJ2-5, with D possibly matching TRBD2 (5 bases). The germline V gene encodes CDR1 SGHVS and CDR2 FQNEAQ. The CDR3 spans 15 residues. V shed 3 bases and J shed 0 bases, with 11 bases lying between them. The CDR3 bases are TGTGCCAGCAGCTTCCGGGATATCAACCAAGAGACCCAGTACTTC. Translating it yields CASSFRDINQETQYF. Filled out from reference TRBV7-8 and TRBJ2-5, the complete variable domain reads GAGVSQSPRYKVAKRGQDVALRCDPISGHVSLFWYQQALGQGPEFLTYFQNEAQLDKSGLPSDRFFAERPEGSVSTLKIQRTQQEDSAVYLCASSFRDINQETQYFGPGTRLLVL.

This chain links TRBV4-1 with TRBJ2-1, with unresolved D. V was pared by 1 base and J by 9 bases, with 7 bases between. CDR1 MGHRA and CDR2 YSYEKL come from the germline V gene. This CDR3 is 12 amino acids long. The CDR3 spells CASSQVTSEQFF. The CDR3 DNA follows: TGCGCCAGCAGCCAAGTCACCAGTGAGCAGTTCTTC.

The chain couples TRBV15 to TRBJ2-3; 7 nucleotides agree with TRBD1. Germline V lookup: CDR1 LNHNV, CDR2 YYDKDF (reference sequence). This CDR3 has 17 residues. The junction had 8 bases not matched to a gene; V was cut back by 0 bases and J by 2 bases. CDR3 DNA: TGTGCCACCAGCAGAGATCTGGGGACAGTAGACACAGATACGCAGTATTTT. Residues: CATSRDLGTVDTDTQYF.

The chain couples TRBV20-1 to TRBJ2-2; maybe TRBD1 (6 bases). This CDR3 spans 16 amino acids. The V and J ends lost 0 bases and 0 bases respectively, with 11 bases between them. The germline V gene has CDR1 DFQATT and CDR2 SNEGSKA (reference sequence). The CDR3 nucleotides read TGCAGTGCTAGAGATTCGGACAGATCGAACACCGGGGAGCTGTTTTTT. Its protein is CSARDSDRSNTGELFF.